The TCR beta chain described here comes from a study of blood T cell repertoires in COVID-19. Turning to the study itself: The origin of the acute and convalescent COVID-19 samples was the United States, Italy and Spain. Sample material is recorded as cDNA or gDNA derived from T cells, B-cell-depleted T cells, or PBMCs.

The CDR3 extends over 14 amino acids. The germline V gene has CDR1 LGHDT and CDR2 YNNKEL (reference sequence). V was clipped by 1 base and J by 8 bases; unmatched bases: 4. Original data processing: How many nucleated cells were present was estimated from reference gene primer amplification. This table comes from immunoSEQ multiplex PCR, and its TCRdb copy is limited to in-frame clones, with some not included. The DNA gave D and trimming, while V, J and clone size come from that table. The table includes about 130,000 clones, roughly three quarters detected once. In this sample, this clone turned up a few times.

The sequence was obtained from a woman aged 70-85 years with acute or convalescent COVID-19. Sequenced material: peripheral blood. The genes are TRBV3-1 (or the pseudogene TRBV3-2) and TRBJ1-5, with 8 bases identical to TRBD1. The CDR3 spells CASSQGTGKKPQHF. The CDR3 DNA is TGTGCCAGCAGCCAAGGGACAGGGAAGAAGCCCCAGCATTTT.